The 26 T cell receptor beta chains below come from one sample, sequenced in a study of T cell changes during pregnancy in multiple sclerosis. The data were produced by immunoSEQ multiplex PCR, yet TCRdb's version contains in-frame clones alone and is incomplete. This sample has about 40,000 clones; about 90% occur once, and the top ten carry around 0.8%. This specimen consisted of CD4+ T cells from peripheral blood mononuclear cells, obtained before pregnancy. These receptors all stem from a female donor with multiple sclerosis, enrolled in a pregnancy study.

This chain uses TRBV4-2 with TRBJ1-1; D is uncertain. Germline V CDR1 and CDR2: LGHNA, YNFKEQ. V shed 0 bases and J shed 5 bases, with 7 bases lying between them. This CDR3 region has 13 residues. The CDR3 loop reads CASSQDQKTEAFF. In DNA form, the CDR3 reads TGTGCCAGCAGCCAAGATCAGAAAACTGAAGCTTTCTTT.

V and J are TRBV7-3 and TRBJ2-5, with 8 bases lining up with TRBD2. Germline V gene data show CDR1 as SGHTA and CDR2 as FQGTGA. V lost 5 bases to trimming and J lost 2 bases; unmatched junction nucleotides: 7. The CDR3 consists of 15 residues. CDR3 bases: TGTGCCAGCAGCCCCCGGGGGGGGGTTCAAGAGACCCAGTACTTC. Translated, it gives CASSPRGGVQETQYF.

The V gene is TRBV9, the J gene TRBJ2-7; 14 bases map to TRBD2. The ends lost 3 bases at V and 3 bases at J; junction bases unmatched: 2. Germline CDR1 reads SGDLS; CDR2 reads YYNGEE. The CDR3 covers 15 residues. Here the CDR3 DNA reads TGTGCCAGCAGCGCAGGGACTAGCGGGGGCTACGAGCAGTACTTC. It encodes CASSAGTSGGYEQYF.

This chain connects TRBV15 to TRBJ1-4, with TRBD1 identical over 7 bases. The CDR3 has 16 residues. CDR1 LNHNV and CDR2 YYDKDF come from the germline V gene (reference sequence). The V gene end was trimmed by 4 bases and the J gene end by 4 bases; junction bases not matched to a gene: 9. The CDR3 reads CATSKGAGRGNEKLFF. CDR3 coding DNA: TGTGCCACCAGCAAGGGGGCTGGACGGGGTAATGAAAAACTGTTTTTT.

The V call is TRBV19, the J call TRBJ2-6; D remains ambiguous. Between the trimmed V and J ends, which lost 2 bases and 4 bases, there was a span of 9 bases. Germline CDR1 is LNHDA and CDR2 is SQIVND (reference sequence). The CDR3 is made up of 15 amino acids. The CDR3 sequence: CASSITRRGANVLTF. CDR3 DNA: TGTGCCAGTAGTATAACCCGCCGGGGGGCCAACGTCCTGACTTTC. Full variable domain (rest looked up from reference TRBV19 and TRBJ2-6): DGGITQSPKYLFRKEGQNVTLSCEQNLNHDAMYWYRQDPGQGLRLIYYSQIVNDFQKGDIAEGYSVSREKKESFPLTVTSAQKNPTAFYLCASSITRRGANVLTFGAGSRLTVL.

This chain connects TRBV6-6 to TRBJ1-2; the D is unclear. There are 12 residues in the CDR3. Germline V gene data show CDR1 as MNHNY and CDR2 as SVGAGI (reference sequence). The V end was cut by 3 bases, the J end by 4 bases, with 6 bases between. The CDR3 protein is CASSYRSYGYTF. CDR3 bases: TGTGCCAGCAGTTATCGCAGCTATGGCTACACCTTC.

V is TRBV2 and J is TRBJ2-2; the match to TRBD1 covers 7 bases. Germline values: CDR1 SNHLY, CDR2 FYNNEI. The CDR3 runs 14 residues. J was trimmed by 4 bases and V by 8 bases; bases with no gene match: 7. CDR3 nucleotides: TGTGCCAGCGGGCAGGCAGGGGGCACCGGGGAGCTGTTTTTT. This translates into CASGQAGGTGELFF.

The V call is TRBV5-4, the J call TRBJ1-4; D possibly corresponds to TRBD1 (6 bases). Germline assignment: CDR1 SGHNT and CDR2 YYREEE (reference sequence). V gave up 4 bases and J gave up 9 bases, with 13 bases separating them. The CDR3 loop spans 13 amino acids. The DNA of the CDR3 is TGTGCCAGCAGCGGGGCCACAGGGAAAAAACTGTTTTTT. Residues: CASSGATGKKLFF.

DNA for the CDR3: TGTGCCAGCAGCTCCTTATCAAGGAGAGAAGAGACCCAGTACTTC. Its protein is CASSSLSRREETQYF. The chain combines TRBV5-4 with TRBJ2-5; no clear D. Germline V gives CDR1 SGHNT, CDR2 YYREEE (reference sequence). Trimming shortened V by 3 bases and J by 3 bases, and 15 bases separated the two germline ends. The CDR3 covers 15 residues. The entire variable domain, with the rest obtained from reference TRBV5-4 and TRBJ2-5, is as follows: ETGVTQSPTHLIKTRGQQVTLRCSSQSGHNTVSWYQQALGQGPQFIFQYYREEENGRGNFPPRFSGLQFPNYSSELNVNALELDDSALYLCASSSLSRREETQYFGPGTRLLVL.

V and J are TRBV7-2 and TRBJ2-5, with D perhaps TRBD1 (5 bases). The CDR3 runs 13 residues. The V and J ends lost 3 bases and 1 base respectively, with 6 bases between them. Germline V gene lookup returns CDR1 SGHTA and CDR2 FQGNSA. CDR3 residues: CASSFRVQETQYF. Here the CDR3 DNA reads TGTGCCAGCAGCTTCAGGGTCCAAGAGACCCAGTACTTC.

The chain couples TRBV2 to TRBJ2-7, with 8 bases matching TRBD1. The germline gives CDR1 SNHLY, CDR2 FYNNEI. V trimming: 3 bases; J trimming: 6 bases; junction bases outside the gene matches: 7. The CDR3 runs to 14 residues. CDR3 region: CASSEVRGLSEQYF. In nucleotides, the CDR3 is TGTGCCAGCAGTGAGGTCAGGGGGCTTAGCGAGCAGTACTTC.

The CDR3 here is CASSAGYMGGANVLTF. The CDR3 DNA is TGTGCCAGCAGCGCCGGATACATGGGCGGGGCCAACGTCCTGACTTTC. The chain joins TRBV9 to TRBJ2-6, with D uncertain. Trimming took 3 bases from V and 4 from J, leaving 14 bases between them. The CDR3 extends over 16 amino acids. The V gene's germline CDR1 is SGDLS and CDR2 YYNGEE.

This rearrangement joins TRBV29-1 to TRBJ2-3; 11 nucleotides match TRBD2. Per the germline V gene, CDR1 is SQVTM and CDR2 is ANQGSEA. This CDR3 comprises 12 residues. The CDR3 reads CAISGGADTQYF. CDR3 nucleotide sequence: TGCGCAATTAGCGGGGGGGCAGATACGCAGTATTTT.

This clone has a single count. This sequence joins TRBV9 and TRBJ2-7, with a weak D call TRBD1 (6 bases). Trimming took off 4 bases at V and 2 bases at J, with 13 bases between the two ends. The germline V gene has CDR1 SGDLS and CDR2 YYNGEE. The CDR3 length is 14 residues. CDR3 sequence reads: CASSSKTGTYEQYF. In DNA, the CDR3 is TGTGCCAGCAGCTCCAAGACAGGTACCTACGAGCAGTACTTC.

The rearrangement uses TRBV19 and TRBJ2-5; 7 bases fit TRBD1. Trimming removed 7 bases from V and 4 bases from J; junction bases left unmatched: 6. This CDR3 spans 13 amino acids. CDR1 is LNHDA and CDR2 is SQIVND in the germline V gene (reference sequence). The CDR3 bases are TGTGCCAGTAACAGGGGAATTGGAGAGACCCAGTACTTC. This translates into CASNRGIGETQYF.

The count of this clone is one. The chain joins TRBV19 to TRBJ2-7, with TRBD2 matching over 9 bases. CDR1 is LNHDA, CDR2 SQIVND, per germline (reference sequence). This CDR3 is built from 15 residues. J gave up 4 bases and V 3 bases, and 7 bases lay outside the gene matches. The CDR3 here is CASSIGASGVYEQYF. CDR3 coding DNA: TGTGCCAGTAGTATTGGGGCTAGCGGGGTATACGAGCAGTACTTC.

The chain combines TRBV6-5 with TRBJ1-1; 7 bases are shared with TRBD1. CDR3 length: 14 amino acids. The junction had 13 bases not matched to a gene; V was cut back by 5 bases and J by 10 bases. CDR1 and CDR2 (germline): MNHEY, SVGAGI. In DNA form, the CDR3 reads TGTGCCAGCAGTGTCCAGTCAGGGGGTAATGCAGCTTTCTTT. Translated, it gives CASSVQSGGNAAFF.

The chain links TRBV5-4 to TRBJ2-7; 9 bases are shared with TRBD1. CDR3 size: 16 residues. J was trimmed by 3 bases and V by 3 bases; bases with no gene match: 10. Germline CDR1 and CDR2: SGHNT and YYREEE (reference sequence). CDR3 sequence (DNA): TGTGCCAGCAGCTGGACCGGGACAGGGAAGGACTACGAGCAGTACTTC. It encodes CASSWTGTGKDYEQYF.

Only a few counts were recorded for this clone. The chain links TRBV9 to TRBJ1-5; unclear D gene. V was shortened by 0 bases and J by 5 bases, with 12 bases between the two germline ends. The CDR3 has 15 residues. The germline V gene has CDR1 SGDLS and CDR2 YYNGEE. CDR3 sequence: CASSVEGGQDQPQHF. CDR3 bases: TGTGCCAGCAGCGTAGAAGGAGGGCAGGATCAGCCCCAGCATTTT.

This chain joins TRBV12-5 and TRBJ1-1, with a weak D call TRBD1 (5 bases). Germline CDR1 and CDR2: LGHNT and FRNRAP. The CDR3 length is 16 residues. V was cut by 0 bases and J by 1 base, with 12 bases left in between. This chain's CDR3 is CASGLVERQPNTEAFF. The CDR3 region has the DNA TGTGCTAGTGGTTTGGTAGAGCGACAGCCGAACACTGAAGCTTTCTTT.

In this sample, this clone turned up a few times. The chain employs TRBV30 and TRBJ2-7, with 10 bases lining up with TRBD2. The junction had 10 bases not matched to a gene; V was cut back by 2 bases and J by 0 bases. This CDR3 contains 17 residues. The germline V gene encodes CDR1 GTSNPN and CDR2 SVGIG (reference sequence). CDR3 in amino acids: CAWSIWGLAPNSYEQYF. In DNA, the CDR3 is TGTGCCTGGAGTATCTGGGGACTAGCGCCCAACTCCTACGAGCAGTACTTC.

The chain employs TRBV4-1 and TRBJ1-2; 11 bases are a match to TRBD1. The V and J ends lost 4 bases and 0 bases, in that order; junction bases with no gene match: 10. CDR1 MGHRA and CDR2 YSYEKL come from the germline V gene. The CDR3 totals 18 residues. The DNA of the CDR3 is TGCGCCAGCAGCCGCCCCGGGACAGGGGGAGACCCTAACTATGGCTACACCTTC. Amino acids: CASSRPGTGGDPNYGYTF.

DNA of the CDR3: TGCAGCACTGGGGGGGTAGACGGCTACACCTTC. Protein: CSTGGVDGYTF. V is TRBV29-1 and J is TRBJ1-2; possible D gene TRBD1, 5 bases. The CDR3 length is 11 residues. V was trimmed by 8 bases and J by 8 bases, leaving 15 bases between them. Germline-derived CDR1 and CDR2 are SQVTM and ANQGSEA.

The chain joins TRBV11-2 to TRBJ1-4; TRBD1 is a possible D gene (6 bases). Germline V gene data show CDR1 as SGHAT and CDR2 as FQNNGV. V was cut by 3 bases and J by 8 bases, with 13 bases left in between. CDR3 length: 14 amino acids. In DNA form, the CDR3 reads TGTGCCAGCAGCTTCGACAGGAGGAGGGAAAAACTGTTTTTT. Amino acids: CASSFDRRREKLFF.

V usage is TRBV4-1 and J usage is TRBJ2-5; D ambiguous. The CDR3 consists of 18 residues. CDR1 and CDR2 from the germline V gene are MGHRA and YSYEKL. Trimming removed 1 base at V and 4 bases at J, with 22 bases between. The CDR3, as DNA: TGCGCCAGCAGCCAAGGTGATGTGTCTTCCTCAGCGTCAGAGACCCAGTACTTC. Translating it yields CASSQGDVSSSASETQYF.

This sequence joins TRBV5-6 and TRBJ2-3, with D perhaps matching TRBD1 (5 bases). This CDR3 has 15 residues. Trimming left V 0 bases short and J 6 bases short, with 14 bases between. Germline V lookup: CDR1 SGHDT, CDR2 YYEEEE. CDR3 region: CASSLVGQGYDTQYF. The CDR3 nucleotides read TGTGCCAGCAGCTTGGTAGGCCAGGGTTACGATACGCAGTATTTT.